Below, 32 T cell receptor beta chains from the same sample are listed, as sequenced in a study of blood T cell repertoires in COVID-19. TCRdb's copy holds only in-frame clones and misses some; the assay was immunoSEQ multiplex PCR. The sample includes approximately 210,000 clones, 88% seen only once; the top ten take 4.4%. Sequenced: peripheral blood. These receptors were obtained from a human donor in a cohort sampled during active COVID-19.

In DNA form, the CDR3 reads TGTGCCAGCAACCCTACAGCCGGTCGCACAGATACGCAGTATTTT. Translation gives CASNPTAGRTDTQYF. The chain carries TRBV27 and TRBJ2-3; D gene uncertain. Germline loops: CDR1 MNHEY, CDR2 SMNVEV (reference sequence). CDR3 length equals 15 residues. V was shortened by 7 bases and J by 1 base, with 15 bases between the two germline ends.

The V gene is TRBV3-1 (or the pseudogene TRBV3-2), the J gene TRBJ2-7; perhaps TRBD1 as D (6 bases). CDR3 size: 13 residues. V gave up 1 base and J gave up 12 bases, with 16 bases separating them. Germline V gives CDR1 LGHDT, CDR2 YNNKEL (reference sequence). The CDR3 DNA follows: TGTGCCAGCAGCCAAGGCCCCAGGGGAATAGGGTACTTC. It translates to CASSQGPRGIGYF.

This clone was recorded once. The chain uses TRBV10-3 and TRBJ1-1; perhaps TRBD1 as D (6 bases). Trimming stripped 3 bases from V and 4 bases from J, with 15 bases between. Germline V gene data show CDR1 as ENHRY and CDR2 as SYGVKD. The CDR3 has 15 residues. The CDR3 nucleotides read TGTGCCATCAGTGAACGTCAGGGAGGGGGCACTGAAGCTTTCTTT. Its protein is CAISERQGGGTEAFF.

Notes on this clone: Other DNA sequences in this sample translate to the same CDR3. CDR3 protein: CASSQVQGYEQYF. The CDR3 nucleotides are TGTGCCAGCAGCCAAGTCCAGGGATACGAGCAGTACTTC. The chain is built from TRBV3-1 (or the pseudogene TRBV3-2) and TRBJ2-7; the D gene is possibly TRBD1 (5 bases). V lost 1 base to trimming and J lost 4 bases, with 8 bases between them. The CDR3 runs to 13 residues. Germline V gene lookup returns CDR1 LGHDT and CDR2 YNNKEL (reference sequence).

The count of this clone is one. Written as DNA, the CDR3 is TGCGCCAGCAGCTCCAACAGGGGCCGCGTTGGGGATGAGCAGTTCTTC. Encoded protein: CASSSNRGRVGDEQFF. The chain joins TRBV5-1 to TRBJ2-1, with 7 bases lining up with TRBD1. Germline V gene data show CDR1 as SGHRS and CDR2 as YFSETQ. The CDR3 runs to 16 residues. V gave up 3 bases and J gave up 8 bases; unmatched junction bases: 14.

This chain joins TRBV5-1 and TRBJ2-7; TRBD1 agrees at 8 bases. J lost 5 bases, V lost 4 bases, and 8 bases had no gene match. The CDR3 consists of 14 residues. Germline CDR1 and CDR2: SGHRS and YFSETQ. The CDR3 here is CASSPGQGWDEQYF. CDR3 coding DNA: TGCGCCAGCAGCCCAGGACAGGGTTGGGACGAGCAGTACTTC.

The chain has TRBV2 and TRBJ1-4, with 8 bases matching TRBD1. Germline V lookup: CDR1 SNHLY, CDR2 FYNNEI. This CDR3 has 16 amino acids. The V segment lost 3 bases and the J segment 1 base; nucleotides outside the gene matches: 4. Written as DNA, the CDR3 is TGTGCCAGCAGTGACAGGGGGCAGATAACTAATGAAAAACTGTTTTTT. Amino acids: CASSDRGQITNEKLFF.

The J gene is TRBJ2-3, the V gene TRBV3-1 (or the pseudogene TRBV3-2), with TRBD2 as a possible D gene (6 bases). The V end lost 3 bases, the J end lost 4 bases, and 14 bases lay between the germline ends. The CDR3 length is 15 residues. CDR1 and CDR2 (germline): LGHDT, YNNKEL (reference sequence). The CDR3 loop is CASSQGVGGADTQYF. The DNA for the CDR3 is TGTGCCAGCAGCCAGGGGGTGGGGGGAGCAGATACGCAGTATTTT.

The gene calls are TRBV5-4 and TRBJ1-6, with TRBD1 as a possible D gene (5 bases). CDR3 length: 16 residues. V was shortened by 3 bases and J by 6 bases, with 16 bases between the two germline ends. In germline, CDR1 is SGHNT, CDR2 YYREEE (reference sequence). As DNA, the CDR3 is TGTGCCAGCAGCTCAAAAGGAGACAGTTTTAATTCACCCCTCCACTTT. Its translation: CASSSKGDSFNSPLHF.

The rearrangement uses TRBV2 and TRBJ2-7; 7 nucleotides agree with TRBD1. Germline V gives CDR1 SNHLY, CDR2 FYNNEI. V was clipped by 5 bases and J by 3 bases; unmatched bases: 7. There are 14 residues in the CDR3. The CDR3 here is CASSRGQRFYEQYF. The CDR3 bases are TGTGCCAGCAGTAGGGGGCAAAGGTTCTACGAGCAGTACTTC.

The gene calls are TRBV3-1 (or the pseudogene TRBV3-2) and TRBJ2-7, with D tentatively TRBD2 (6 bases). V was cut by 2 bases and J by 8 bases, with 10 bases left in between. This CDR3 is built from 12 residues. Germline CDR1 LGHDT, CDR2 YNNKEL (reference sequence). The CDR3 DNA reads as TGTGCCAGCAGCCAACCTGGGGGGAAGCAGTACTTC. As protein: CASSQPGGKQYF.

The genes are TRBV5-4 and TRBJ2-7; 9 positions agree with TRBD2. Germline CDR1 SGHNT, CDR2 YYREEE (reference sequence). Germline trimming cut 1 base from V and 5 bases from J; bases unmatched to any gene: 10. The CDR3 covers 16 residues. The CDR3 DNA reads as TGTGCCAGCAGCTTGAGGAGGACTAGCGACGCCCACGAGCAGTACTTC. It is translated as CASSLRRTSDAHEQYF.

This sequence joins TRBV10-1 and TRBJ2-3; no clear D. CDR3 length: 13 residues. Trimming shortened V by 5 bases and J by 5 bases, and 11 bases separated the two germline ends. Germline CDR1 and CDR2: WNHNN and SYGVQD (reference sequence). The chain's CDR3 is CASSLLRGDTQYF. The CDR3 region has the DNA TGCGCCAGCAGTCTGCTCCGAGGAGATACGCAGTATTTT.

The rearrangement uses TRBV19 and TRBJ1-5, with a tentative D call TRBD1 (6 bases). The CDR3 sequence is 19 residues long. V was cut by 4 bases and J by 2 bases, with 24 bases left in between. Germline CDR1 and CDR2: LNHDA and SQIVND (reference sequence). Written as DNA, the CDR3 is TGTGCCAGTAGTAGGGGGCGGGGGTCACCTGATTTGGGCAATCAGCCCCAGCATTTT. It codes for CASSRGRGSPDLGNQPQHF.

This clone was counted a few times. The chain links TRBV11-2 to TRBJ1-6; tentative D call: TRBD1 (5 bases). CDR1 is SGHAT, CDR2 FQNNGV, per germline. CDR3 length: 15 amino acids. Trimming took 2 bases from V and 5 from J, leaving 10 bases between them. The CDR3 loop is CASSLLGGDNSPLHF. The CDR3 nucleotides are TGTGCCAGCAGCTTATTGGGAGGGGATAATTCACCCCTCCACTTT.

The rearrangement joins TRBV6-5 to TRBJ1-1; D not certain. V gave up 6 bases and J gave up 1 base, with 12 bases separating them. The CDR3 is made up of 14 amino acids. In germline, CDR1 is MNHEY, CDR2 SVGAGI. The CDR3 DNA sequence: TGTGCCAGCAGGCGGGGAGACGAGAACACTGAAGCTTTCTTT. Translation: CASRRGDENTEAFF.

The chain has TRBV3-1 (or the pseudogene TRBV3-2) and TRBJ1-6, with 8 bases aligning to TRBD1. From germline, CDR1 is LGHDT and CDR2 YNNKEL (reference sequence). V gave up 2 bases and J gave up 7 bases; unmatched junction bases: 16. The CDR3 is 19 amino acids. CDR3 DNA sequence: TGTGCCAGCAGCCAAAGGGCCCCTCGCGCAGGGGGCTTCAATTCACCCCTCCACTTT. Its translation: CASSQRAPRAGGFNSPLHF.

V and J are TRBV4-3 and TRBJ2-2; unclear D gene. Trimming stripped 1 base from V and 6 bases from J, with 6 bases between. The CDR3 loop spans 13 amino acids. The germline gives CDR1 LGHNA, CDR2 YSLEER. CDR3 protein: CASSQVGAGELFF. The CDR3 DNA reads as TGCGCCAGCAGCCAAGTAGGAGCCGGGGAGCTGTTTTTT.

The chain has TRBV6-2 or TRBV6-3 and TRBJ1-4; 7 bases are a match to TRBD1. Germline values: CDR1 MNHEY, CDR2 SVGEGT. V lost 6 bases to trimming and J lost 5 bases; unmatched junction nucleotides: 18. This CDR3 is 18 amino acids long. CDR3 sequence (DNA): TGTGCCAGCAGCCCTGGATATGTCGGGACAGCCAAAAATGAAAAACTGTTTTTT. Translation gives CASSPGYVGTAKNEKLFF.

In this sample, this clone turned up a few times. This chain links TRBV7-8 with TRBJ2-7, with TRBD1 identical over 9 bases. Germline values: CDR1 SGHVS, CDR2 FQNEAQ. Trimming cost V 5 bases and J 4 bases; bases outside gene matches: 6. CDR3 length: 14 amino acids. CDR3 in amino acids: CASSMAGQGYEQYF. The CDR3 nucleotides read TGTGCCAGCAGCATGGCGGGACAGGGTTACGAGCAGTACTTC.

The V and J genes are TRBV18 and TRBJ2-3; TRBD2 might be the D (5 bases). V shed 0 bases and J shed 4 bases, with 14 bases lying between them. The CDR3 covers 16 residues. CDR1 KGHSH and CDR2 LQKENI come from the germline V gene. The CDR3: CASSPPTGYHSDTQYF. The CDR3 nucleotides are TGTGCCAGCTCACCACCGACGGGGTATCATTCAGATACGCAGTATTTT.

This chain joins TRBV19 and TRBJ2-1; TRBD2 matches 12 bases. Germline lookup yields CDR1 LNHDA and CDR2 SQIVND (reference sequence). Trimming removed 5 bases from V and 6 bases from J; junction bases left unmatched: 8. The CDR3 consists of 16 residues. The CDR3 region has the DNA TGTGCCAGTAGTGTATCTAGCGGGGGGGCCGCCAATGAGCAGTTCTTC. It specifies CASSVSSGGAANEQFF.

The chain is built from TRBV30 and TRBJ2-1; 12 nucleotides line up with TRBD2. The CDR3 runs 14 residues. CDR1 is GTSNPN, CDR2 SVGIG, per germline (reference sequence). With 0 bases clipped from V and 7 bases from J, the junction kept 1 base outside the gene matches. This CDR3 reads CAWSVGLAGNEQFF. The CDR3 DNA reads TGTGCCTGGAGTGTTGGACTAGCGGGAAATGAGCAGTTCTTC.

This clone was recorded only once. This chain uses TRBV30 with TRBJ1-1; TRBD1 might be the D (6 bases). The CDR3 spans 12 residues. Trimming took off 8 bases at V and 4 bases at J, with 14 bases between the two ends. CDR1 is GTSNPN, CDR2 SVGIG, per germline (reference sequence). The CDR3 loop reads CASTGSGTEAFF. DNA for the CDR3: TGTGCCAGCACAGGGTCGGGCACTGAAGCTTTCTTT. Using reference TRBV30 and TRBJ1-1 for the parts outside the CDR3, the full variable domain is SQTIHQWPATLVQPVGSPLSLECTVEGTSNPNLYWYRQAAGRGLQLLFYSVGIGQISSEVPQNLSASRPQDRQFILSSKKLLLSDSGFYLCASTGSGTEAFFGQGTRLTVV.

This clone was picked up one time. The CDR3 region is CASRQGESGNTIYF. In DNA form, the CDR3 reads TGTGCCAGTAGACAGGGGGAATCTGGAAACACCATATATTTT. The V gene is TRBV19, the J gene TRBJ1-3; 8 positions agree with TRBD1. The trim removed 6 bases at V and 1 base at J, leaving 2 bases unmatched. Looked up from germline, CDR1 is LNHDA and CDR2 is SQIVND (reference sequence). This CDR3 comprises 14 residues.

CDR3 residues: CASSLYGGTEAFF. In DNA, the CDR3 is TGTGCCAGCAGTTTATACGGGGGCACTGAAGCTTTCTTT. The chain joins TRBV27 to TRBJ1-1; D possibly corresponds to TRBD1 (5 bases). Germline CDR1 is MNHEY and CDR2 is SMNVEV (reference sequence). The V end was cut by 1 base, the J end by 4 bases, with 7 bases between. CDR3 length: 13 residues.

The chain uses TRBV19 and TRBJ2-5; 12 bases line up with TRBD2. V gave up 4 bases and J gave up 3 bases; unmatched junction bases: 6. Germline loops: CDR1 LNHDA, CDR2 SQIVND (reference sequence). This CDR3 region has 16 residues. Written as DNA, the CDR3 is TGTGCCAGTAGTACCCGACTAGCGGGGGACGAAGAGACCCAGTACTTC. Protein sequence: CASSTRLAGDEETQYF.

V is TRBV5-1 and J is TRBJ2-2; D is uncertain. Between the trimmed V and J ends, which lost 4 bases and 7 bases, there was a span of 11 bases. There are 13 residues in the CDR3. Germline CDR1 is SGHRS and CDR2 is YFSETQ. The CDR3 loop is CASSASTGGELFF. The CDR3 nucleotides are TGCGCCAGCAGCGCCTCGACGGGCGGGGAGCTGTTTTTT.

The count of this clone is one. The identical CDR3 is also encoded by other nucleotide sequences in the sample. V is TRBV9 and J is TRBJ2-5; 11 bases line up with TRBD1. The CDR3 has 14 amino acids. Germline CDR1 reads SGDLS; CDR2 reads YYNGEE. J was trimmed by 4 bases and V by 3 bases; bases with no gene match: 2. This chain's CDR3 is CASSAGTGGETQYF. DNA for the CDR3: TGTGCCAGCAGCGCAGGGACAGGGGGAGAGACCCAGTACTTC.

The chain uses TRBV9 and TRBJ1-3; D is perhaps TRBD1 (5 bases). This CDR3 is 13 amino acids long. Per germline, CDR1 SGDLS and CDR2 YYNGEE. Trimming cost V 4 bases and J 9 bases, with 14 bases left between them. CDR3 nucleotide sequence: TGTGCCAGCAGCCCCCTCAGGGATGGCACCATATATTTT. Amino acids: CASSPLRDGTIYF.

The chain has TRBV6-2 or TRBV6-3 and TRBJ2-3; 7 bases agree with TRBD1. Germline V gene lookup returns CDR1 MNHEY and CDR2 SVGEGT. This CDR3 spans 15 amino acids. V lost 6 bases to trimming and J lost 3 bases; unmatched junction nucleotides: 9. CDR3 protein: CASSQQGFGTDTQYF. The CDR3 nucleotides read TGTGCCAGCAGCCAACAGGGGTTTGGTACAGATACGCAGTATTTT.

The chain couples TRBV19 to TRBJ2-7, with 9 nucleotides matching TRBD2. Looked up from germline, CDR1 is LNHDA and CDR2 is SQIVND (reference sequence). This CDR3 has 17 residues. V shed 6 bases and J 0 bases; nucleotides not matched to a gene: 12. The chain's CDR3 is CASSIPKAGGNSYEQYF. The CDR3 DNA reads TGTGCCAGTAGCATCCCCAAAGCGGGGGGAAACTCCTACGAGCAGTACTTC.